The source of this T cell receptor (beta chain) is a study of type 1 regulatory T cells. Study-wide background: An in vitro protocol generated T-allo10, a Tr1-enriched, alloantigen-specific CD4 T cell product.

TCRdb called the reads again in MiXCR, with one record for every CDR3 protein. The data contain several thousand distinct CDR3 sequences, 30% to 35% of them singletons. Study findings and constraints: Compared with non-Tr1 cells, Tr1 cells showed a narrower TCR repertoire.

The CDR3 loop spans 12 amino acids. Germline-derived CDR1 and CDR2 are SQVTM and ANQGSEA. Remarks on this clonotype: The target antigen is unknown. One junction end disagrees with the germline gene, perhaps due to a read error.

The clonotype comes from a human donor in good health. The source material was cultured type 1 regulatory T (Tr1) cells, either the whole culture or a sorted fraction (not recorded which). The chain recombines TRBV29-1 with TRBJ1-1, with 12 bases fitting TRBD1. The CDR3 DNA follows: TGCAGCGGCCAGGGACAGGGGGCTGAGGCTTTCTTT. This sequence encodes CSGQGQGAEAFF.